Listed below are T cell receptor beta chains from one sample, sequenced in a study of cytomegalovirus exposure and HLA in healthy donors. Sequenced by immunoSEQ multiplex PCR; TCRdb stores in-frame clones only, minus some. The sample contains 250,000 to 300,000 clones, about 86% of which appear only once. The specimen was PBMCs. These receptors came from a young woman in good health and CMV-seronegative. Each CDR3 is given with its conserved first and last residue. The D gene is left open where the match is weak. The size field is filled for only some rows; it gives once, few, many or a size class.

d_gene: NA; v_gene: TRBV29-1; abundance: NA; j_gene: TRBJ1-5; CDR3nt: TGCAGCGTTGGGGGGCTGGATCAGCCCCAGCATTTT; CDR3aa: CSVGGLDQPQHF
d_gene: TRBD2; v_gene: TRBV27; abundance: NA; j_gene: TRBJ2-3; CDR3nt: TGTGCCAGCAGTTTATCTGTACTAGCGGGGTTTGATACGCAGTATTTT; CDR3aa: CASSLSVLAGFDTQYF
d_gene: NA; v_gene: TRBV29-1; abundance: NA; j_gene: TRBJ2-7; CDR3nt: TGCAGCGTTGGATCCAGGGCCCGACACGAGCAGTACTTC; CDR3aa: CSVGSRARHEQYF
d_gene: NA; v_gene: TRBV9; abundance: NA; j_gene: TRBJ2-7; CDR3nt: TGTGCCAGCAGCGTAGAACAGCTGAAAGGAGGGGAGCAGTACTTC; CDR3aa: CASSVEQLKGGEQYF
d_gene: TRBD1; v_gene: TRBV25-1; abundance: NA; j_gene: TRBJ2-5; CDR3nt: TGTGCCAGCAGTGCCACAGGGGGATCAGGGACCCAGTACTTC; CDR3aa: CASSATGGSGTQYF
d_gene: TRBD1; v_gene: TRBV5-4; abundance: NA; j_gene: TRBJ2-1; CDR3nt: TGTGCCAGCAGCTCTCGGACAGGGGGCTACAATGAGCAGTTCTTC; CDR3aa: CASSSRTGGYNEQFF
d_gene: NA; v_gene: TRBV6-6; abundance: NA; j_gene: TRBJ2-5; CDR3nt: TGTGCCAGCGGCCCCCAAGAGACCCAGTACTTC; CDR3aa: CASGPQETQYF
d_gene: NA; v_gene: TRBV18; abundance: NA; j_gene: TRBJ1-5; CDR3nt: TGTGCCAGCTCAGCCCTAACCTGGAGGGATCAGCCCCAGCATTTT; CDR3aa: CASSALTWRDQPQHF
d_gene: NA; v_gene: TRBV27; abundance: NA; j_gene: TRBJ2-7; CDR3nt: TGTGCCAGCAGCCCCGGTGGTTCCTCCTACGAGCAGTACTTC; CDR3aa: CASSPGGSSYEQYF
d_gene: NA; v_gene: TRBV6-5; abundance: NA; j_gene: TRBJ2-7; CDR3nt: TGTGCCAGCAGTTACTCGAACAGGGACTACGAGCAGTACTTC; CDR3aa: CASSYSNRDYEQYF
d_gene: NA; v_gene: TRBV27; abundance: once; j_gene: TRBJ2-1; CDR3nt: TGTGCCAGCAGTTCGCTCTCAAGACAGGTGGGATTATACAATGAGCAGTTCTTC; CDR3aa: CASSSLSRQVGLYNEQFF
d_gene: TRBD2; v_gene: TRBV11-3; abundance: once; j_gene: TRBJ2-1; CDR3nt: TGTGCCAGCGGCCTCCCGGGACTAGGATACAATGAGCAGTTCTTC; CDR3aa: CASGLPGLGYNEQFF
d_gene: NA; v_gene: TRBV2; abundance: NA; j_gene: TRBJ1-5; CDR3nt: TGTGCCAGCAGTGAAATCTATAGCAATCAGCCCCAGCATTTT; CDR3aa: CASSEIYSNQPQHF
d_gene: TRBD1; v_gene: TRBV28; abundance: NA; j_gene: TRBJ2-7; CDR3nt: TGTGCCAGCAGTACTACAGGGGCGGCATCCTACGAGCAGTACTTC; CDR3aa: CASSTTGAASYEQYF
d_gene: NA; v_gene: TRBV6-5; abundance: NA; j_gene: TRBJ1-3; CDR3nt: TGTGCCAGCAGCCAGGCGGGGACCGGAAACACCATATATTTT; CDR3aa: CASSQAGTGNTIYF
d_gene: TRBD2; v_gene: TRBV5-6; abundance: NA; j_gene: TRBJ2-7; CDR3nt: TGTGCCAGCAGCAATAGCGGGACCACCTACGAGCAGTACTTC; CDR3aa: CASSNSGTTYEQYF
d_gene: NA; v_gene: TRBV7-9; abundance: NA; j_gene: TRBJ1-4; CDR3nt: TGTGCCAGCAGCGCCGGGGAAAAACTGTTTTTT; CDR3aa: CASSAGEKLFF
d_gene: TRBD1; v_gene: TRBV28; abundance: NA; j_gene: TRBJ1-4; CDR3nt: TGTGCCAGTTTAACCCGGGACAGGGCGATAGAAAAACTGTTTTTT; CDR3aa: CASLTRDRAIEKLFF
d_gene: NA; v_gene: TRBV2; abundance: NA; j_gene: TRBJ1-2; CDR3nt: TGTGCCAGCAGTGAACACAGTTACCACTACACCTTC; CDR3aa: CASSEHSYHYTF
d_gene: TRBD1; v_gene: TRBV7-8; abundance: NA; j_gene: TRBJ2-7; CDR3nt: TGTGCCAGCAGCTTAGGCTACGGGGGACAGGGACGCCCTCCCGAGCAGTACTTC; CDR3aa: CASSLGYGGQGRPPEQYF
d_gene: TRBD1; v_gene: TRBV6-5; abundance: NA; j_gene: TRBJ1-6; CDR3nt: TGTGCCAGCAGTGGGACAGGTACCGTTGGCTCACCCCTCCACTTT; CDR3aa: CASSGTGTVGSPLHF
d_gene: TRBD1; v_gene: TRBV4-1; abundance: NA; j_gene: TRBJ1-5; CDR3nt: TGCGCCAGCAGCCAAGACCACGGGACAGGGGGGGATCAGCCCCAGCATTTT; CDR3aa: CASSQDHGTGGDQPQHF
d_gene: TRBD2; v_gene: TRBV19; abundance: once; j_gene: TRBJ2-1; CDR3nt: TGTGCCAGTAGTATTGGCCACGTCCCTAGCGGACTCAATGAGCAGTTCTTC; CDR3aa: CASSIGHVPSGLNEQFF
d_gene: NA; v_gene: TRBV7-8; abundance: NA; j_gene: TRBJ2-7; CDR3nt: TGTGCCAGCAGCGTCGGGACACTTCCCTACGAGCAGTACTTC; CDR3aa: CASSVGTLPYEQYF
d_gene: NA; v_gene: TRBV14; abundance: NA; j_gene: TRBJ2-5; CDR3nt: TGTGCCAGCAGCCAAGGCCCCAGGCTTCCAGAGACCCAGTACTTC; CDR3aa: CASSQGPRLPETQYF
d_gene: TRBD1; v_gene: TRBV4-3; abundance: NA; j_gene: TRBJ1-2; CDR3nt: TGCGCCAGCAGCCAAGAAATAAGGGACAGAAACTACACCTTC; CDR3aa: CASSQEIRDRNYTF
d_gene: TRBD1; v_gene: TRBV19; abundance: NA; j_gene: TRBJ2-5; CDR3nt: TGTGCCAGTAGTATAGGTGGGACAGCGCTTCAAGAGACCCAGTACTTC; CDR3aa: CASSIGGTALQETQYF
d_gene: NA; v_gene: TRBV4-3; abundance: NA; j_gene: TRBJ1-4; CDR3nt: TGCGCCAGCAGCCAAGATGTCCGGCAGGGAACAACTAATGAAAAACTGTTTTTT; CDR3aa: CASSQDVRQGTTNEKLFF
d_gene: TRBD1; v_gene: TRBV6-1; abundance: NA; j_gene: TRBJ1-2; CDR3nt: TGTGCCAGCACCTCCAGGGGGGCAAGAGGCTACACCTTC; CDR3aa: CASTSRGARGYTF
d_gene: TRBD1; v_gene: TRBV30; abundance: NA; j_gene: TRBJ2-6; CDR3nt: TGTGCCCGGAGTGGGACAGGCTATCCCCTCTCTGGGGCCAACGTCCTGACTTTC; CDR3aa: CARSGTGYPLSGANVLTF
d_gene: NA; v_gene: TRBV6-5; abundance: NA; j_gene: TRBJ2-2; CDR3nt: TGTGCCAGCAGTTACTCGATGGCAGGGAACACCGGGGAGCTGTTTTTT; CDR3aa: CASSYSMAGNTGELFF
d_gene: TRBD1; v_gene: TRBV29-1; abundance: NA; j_gene: TRBJ2-5; CDR3nt: TGCAGCGGCTTTACTGGACAGGGCGAAGAGACCCAGTACTTC; CDR3aa: CSGFTGQGEETQYF
d_gene: NA; v_gene: TRBV6-5; abundance: once; j_gene: TRBJ2-1; CDR3nt: TGTGCCAGCAGAAAGGGACTGGCGGACAATGAGCAGTTCTTC; CDR3aa: CASRKGLADNEQFF
d_gene: TRBD1; v_gene: TRBV6-1; abundance: NA; j_gene: TRBJ1-2; CDR3nt: TGTGCCAGCAGTGAAGACGAGACAGGGTCGGGCTACACCTTC; CDR3aa: CASSEDETGSGYTF
d_gene: TRBD1; v_gene: TRBV5-1; abundance: NA; j_gene: TRBJ2-2; CDR3nt: TGCGCCAGCAGCTTGACCGGGACAGCTTCCACCGGGGAGCTGTTTTTT; CDR3aa: CASSLTGTASTGELFF
d_gene: NA; v_gene: TRBV2; abundance: NA; j_gene: TRBJ2-1; CDR3nt: TGTGCCAGCAGGGACAGCCACAATGAGCAGTTCTTC; CDR3aa: CASRDSHNEQFF
d_gene: TRBD2; v_gene: TRBV7-6; abundance: NA; j_gene: TRBJ2-7; CDR3nt: TGTGCCAGCAGCCCGAAGACTAGCGGAAACACCTACGAGCAGTACTTC; CDR3aa: CASSPKTSGNTYEQYF
d_gene: NA; v_gene: TRBV6-5; abundance: NA; j_gene: TRBJ1-1; CDR3nt: TGTGCCAGCCGAAGACAGGCGGCGAACACTGAAGCTTTCTTT; CDR3aa: CASRRQAANTEAFF
d_gene: TRBD2; v_gene: TRBV5-1; abundance: NA; j_gene: TRBJ2-1; CDR3nt: TGCGCCAGCAGCCCATTACTAGCGGCCTATCGGGATGAGCAGTTCTTC; CDR3aa: CASSPLLAAYRDEQFF
d_gene: NA; v_gene: TRBV7-9; abundance: NA; j_gene: TRBJ2-7; CDR3nt: TGTGCCAGCAGAACGGGTTACGAGCAGTACTTC; CDR3aa: CASRTGYEQYF
d_gene: NA; v_gene: TRBV29-1; abundance: NA; j_gene: TRBJ1-5; CDR3nt: TGCAGCGTTTCAACAATGGGGGGTAGCAATCAGCCCCAGCATTTT; CDR3aa: CSVSTMGGSNQPQHF
d_gene: TRBD2; v_gene: TRBV7-6; abundance: NA; j_gene: TRBJ2-7; CDR3nt: TGTGCCAGCAGCTTAGAGCTTCCTAGCGGGAGTTACGAGCAGTACTTC; CDR3aa: CASSLELPSGSYEQYF
d_gene: TRBD1; v_gene: TRBV2; abundance: NA; j_gene: TRBJ1-5; CDR3nt: TGTGCCAGCAGGCCCCGGGACAGGGGTATCCAGCCCCAGCATTTT; CDR3aa: CASRPRDRGIQPQHF
d_gene: TRBD2; v_gene: TRBV9; abundance: NA; j_gene: TRBJ2-5; CDR3nt: TGTGCCAGCAGCGTAGGACTAGCGGGGGCGGAGACCCAGTACTTC; CDR3aa: CASSVGLAGAETQYF
d_gene: NA; v_gene: TRBV5-6; abundance: NA; j_gene: TRBJ1-5; CDR3nt: TGTGCCAGCAGCTTGTTTCATACAGGGCCCGATCAGCCCCAGCATTTT; CDR3aa: CASSLFHTGPDQPQHF
d_gene: NA; v_gene: TRBV7-6; abundance: NA; j_gene: TRBJ1-1; CDR3nt: TGTGCCACCTCAACAAGGGGGGGGGAATACATGAACACTGAAGCTTTCTTT; CDR3aa: CATSTRGGEYMNTEAFF